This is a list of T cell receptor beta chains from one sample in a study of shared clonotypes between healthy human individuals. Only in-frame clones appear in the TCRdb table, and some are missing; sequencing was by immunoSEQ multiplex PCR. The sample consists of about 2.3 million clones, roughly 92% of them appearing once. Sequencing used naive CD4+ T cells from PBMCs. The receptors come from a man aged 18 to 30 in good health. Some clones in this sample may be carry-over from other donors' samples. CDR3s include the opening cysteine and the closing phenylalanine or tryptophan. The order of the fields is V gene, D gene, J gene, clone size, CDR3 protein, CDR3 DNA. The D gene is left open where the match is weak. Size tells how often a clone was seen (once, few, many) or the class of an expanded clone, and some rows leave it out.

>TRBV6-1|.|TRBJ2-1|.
CASSLREWARDEQFF
TGTGCCAGCAGTCTGCGTGAATGGGCGCGCGATGAGCAGTTCTTC
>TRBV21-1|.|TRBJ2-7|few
CASPLLTGGESSYEQYF
TGTGCCAGCCCGCTCCTGACAGGGGGCGAGAGTTCCTACGAGCAGTACTTC
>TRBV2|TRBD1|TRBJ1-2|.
CASRGTGLSNYGYTF
TGTGCCAGCAGGGGGACAGGCCTTTCTAACTATGGCTACACCTTC
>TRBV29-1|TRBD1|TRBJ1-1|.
CSVEEVGTGFGEAFF
TGCAGCGTTGAAGAGGTGGGGACAGGGTTTGGTGAAGCTTTCTTT
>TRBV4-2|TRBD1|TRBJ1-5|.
CASSQQHRDRGRLSNQPQHF
TGTGCCAGCAGCCAGCAACACCGGGACAGGGGGAGACTTAGCAATCAGCCCCAGCATTTT
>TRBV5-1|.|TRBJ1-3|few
CASSTSSGNTIYF
TGCGCCAGCAGCACCTCCTCTGGAAACACCATATATTTT
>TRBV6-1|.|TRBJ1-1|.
CASKKTGNTEAFF
TGTGCCAGCAAAAAAACAGGGAACACTGAAGCTTTCTTT
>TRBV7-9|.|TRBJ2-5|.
CASSYQTVTKKETQYF
TGTGCCAGCAGCTATCAGACCGTGACAAAAAAAGAGACCCAGTACTTC
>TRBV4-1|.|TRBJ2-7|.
CASSQPGVTYEQYF
TGCGCCAGCAGCCAACCCGGGGTAACCTACGAGCAGTACTTC
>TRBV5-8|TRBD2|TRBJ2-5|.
CASSWGLLKETQYF
TGTGCCAGCAGCTGGGGACTATTAAAAGAGACCCAGTACTTC
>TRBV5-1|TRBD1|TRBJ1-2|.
CASSLVGTGLDGYTF
TGCGCCAGCAGCTTGGTGGGGACAGGGTTGGATGGCTACACCTTC
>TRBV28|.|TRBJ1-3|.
CAGIQGYGNTIYF
TGTGCCGGTATACAGGGATATGGAAACACCATATATTTT
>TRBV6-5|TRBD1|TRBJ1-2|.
CASSSDRAGYTF
TGTGCCAGCAGTTCGGACAGGGCGGGCTACACCTTC
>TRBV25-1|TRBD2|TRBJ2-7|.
CASSESIAGAVLHEQYF
TGTGCCAGCAGTGAGTCGATAGCGGGAGCGGTACTCCACGAGCAGTACTTC
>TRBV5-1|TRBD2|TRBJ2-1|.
CASSARPGLASYNEQFF
TGCGCCAGCAGCGCCCGGCCGGGACTAGCGTCCTACAATGAGCAGTTCTTC
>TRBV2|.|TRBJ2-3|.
CASADVAADTQYF
TGTGCCAGCGCCGACGTGGCCGCAGATACGCAGTATTTT
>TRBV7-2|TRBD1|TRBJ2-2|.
CASTTIPGQGVNTGELFF
TGTGCCAGCACGACTATCCCGGGACAGGGGGTGAACACCGGGGAGCTGTTTTTT
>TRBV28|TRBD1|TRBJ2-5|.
CASHRPGTGAQRRETQYF
TGTGCCAGCCACCGGCCCGGGACAGGGGCCCAGCGGAGAGAGACCCAGTACTTC
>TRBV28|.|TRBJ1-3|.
CASLTSGSGNTIYF
TGTGCCAGTCTAACATCGGGCTCTGGAAACACCATATATTTT
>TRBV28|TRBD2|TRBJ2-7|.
CASSQPASGSSYEQYF
TGTGCCAGCAGTCAGCCCGCTAGCGGGAGCTCCTACGAGCAGTACTTC
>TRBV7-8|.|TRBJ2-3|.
CASSFPAGADTQYF
TGTGCCAGCAGCTTCCCCGCCGGGGCAGATACGCAGTATTTT
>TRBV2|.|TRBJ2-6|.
CASSFLPHSGANVLTF
TGTGCCAGCAGTTTCCTACCGCACTCTGGGGCCAACGTCCTGACTTTC
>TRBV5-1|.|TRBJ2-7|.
CASAKGGPSSYEQYF
TGCGCCAGCGCCAAGGGCGGGCCTAGCTCCTACGAGCAGTACTTC
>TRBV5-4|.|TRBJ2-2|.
CASSLLGTTGELFF
TGTGCCAGCAGCTTGCTGGGAACCACCGGGGAGCTGTTTTTT
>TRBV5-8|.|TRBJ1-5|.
CASSLIQSQPQHF
TGTGCCAGCAGCTTGATTCAGAGTCAGCCCCAGCATTTT
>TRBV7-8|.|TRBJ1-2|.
CASSLARVNYGYTF
TGTGCCAGCAGCTTAGCGCGGGTCAACTATGGCTACACCTTC
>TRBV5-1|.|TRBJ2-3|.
CASTPRGGRVDTQYF
TGCGCCAGCACCCCCAGGGGAGGGCGGGTAGATACGCAGTATTTT
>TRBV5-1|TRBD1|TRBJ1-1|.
CASSSTTGTGLNTEAFF
TGCGCCAGCAGCTCAACAACCGGGACAGGACTGAACACTGAAGCTTTCTTT
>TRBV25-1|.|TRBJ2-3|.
CASSEFPDTQYF
TGTGCCAGCAGTGAATTCCCAGATACGCAGTATTTT